Sequencing of this TCR beta chain was carried out in a study of blood T cell repertoires in COVID-19 (TCRdb year 2020). Background for the entire study: The collaborator samples originated in the United States, Italy and Spain and spanned the acute and convalescent phases of COVID-19. The prospective study material was composed of cDNA or gDNA derived from T cells, B-cell-depleted T cells, or PBMCs. Subjects who had been exposed to COVID-19, were actively infected with it, or had recovered from it provided the deeply sampled blood TCRbeta repertoires that made up the dataset. The repertoires were released in a freely available public database meant as a resource for research on the immune response to SARS-CoV-2. Samples were obtained from the ongoing ImmuneRACE study (first 160 participants) and from 1,254 subjects provided by 6 global collaborators. The sample metadata nearly always contained a de-identified subject ID, COVID-19 status, age in years and sex. Where available, HLA class I and class II types were obtained from metadata supplied by the sample provider rather than from assay-based typing.

Overall results and qualifications from the work: The quantity of clinical and demographic metadata differed by source and by participant and was supplied without curation.

With regard to this clone: Its antigen is currently not known. No quality values exist for individual bases; no much larger clone is one base distant.

Measured from the cysteine to the phenylalanine, the CDR3 is 15 residues long. Only the CDR3 DNA stays, 45 bases, in frame from base 1. Looking up the germline V gene (reference sequence) yields CDR1 SGHNT and CDR2 YYREEE. V is clipped by 0 bases and J by 8 bases, and the sequence between their germline boundaries is 15 bases long. Collaborating institutions collected whole blood in K2EDTA tubes following their own protocols. For TCRbeta analysis, collaborators shipped samples as frozen whole blood, isolated PBMCs, or DNA extracted from either of those sample types. The immunoSEQ Assay, a bias-controlled multiplex PCR, was used to amplify TCRbeta CDR3 regions from genomic DNA. From the authors' description of their analysis: The number of nucleated cells in each sample was estimated by amplification of reference gene primers within the assay. Sequence reads were collapsed and filtered to measure the absolute abundance of every unique TCRbeta CDR3 rearrangement. Productive Simpson clonality was computed per sample as the square root of Simpson's diversity index over productive rearrangements. Sourced from immuneACCESS, this table was stored by TCRdb with only in-frame sequences that have V and J called. A share of the clones is absent; for the studies checked, an unresolved V gene accounts for under half, and the remainder has no known explanation. V and J calls and clone size are those listed in that table; D and trimming were worked out from the DNA. Recorded for this sample are about 260,000 clones; roughly nine tenths of them occurred a single time. Around 8.8% of the sample is taken by the ten largest.

The sequence came from a man in his forties with active or convalescent COVID-19. The specimen was peripheral blood. The chain is encoded by TRBV5-4 joined to TRBJ2-4; possibly the D gene is TRBD1, per 6 matching bases. The DNA sequence is given as TGTGCCAGCAGCTTGGAAGCTACAGGGATCGACATTCAGTACTTC. Its protein reads: CASSLEATGIDIQYF.